Presented here are 21 T cell receptor beta chains from one specimen sequenced in a study of Ad26.COV2.S vaccination and SARS-CoV-2 variants. The data were produced by immunoSEQ multiplex PCR, yet TCRdb's version contains in-frame clones alone and is incomplete. The data contain roughly 410,000 clones, approximately 83% of them seen just once; the ten biggest clones take up about 7.1%. Treatment here: 15 to 20 received Ad26.COV2.S at low or high dose, single or two shots; about 5 received placebo; per-sample allocation not given. Sample collection was performed on day 63 after the first vaccine or placebo injection. The material sequenced was peripheral blood, taken in a trial of Ad26.COV2.S vaccine versus placebo. The receptors come from a person between 18 and 60 years old who received the Ad26.COV2.S COVID-19 vaccine or a placebo.

This clone turned up a few times. V is TRBV2 and J is TRBJ1-1, with a possible D match to TRBD1 (6 bases). The CDR3 is 12 amino acids. Germline V gene data show CDR1 as SNHLY and CDR2 as FYNNEI. CDR3 protein: CATQGGGTEAFF. The DNA of the CDR3 is TGTGCTACGCAGGGAGGGGGCACTGAAGCTTTCTTT.

The rearrangement joins TRBV3-1 (or the pseudogene TRBV3-2) to TRBJ1-1; 7 nucleotides align to TRBD1. The CDR3 loop spans 13 amino acids. V trimming: 2 bases; J trimming: 8 bases; junction bases outside the gene matches: 5. Germline CDR1 reads LGHDT; CDR2 reads YNNKEL (reference sequence). Here the CDR3 reads CASSQTGQDEAFF. For the CDR3, the DNA is TGTGCCAGCAGCCAAACCGGACAGGACGAAGCTTTCTTT.

This chain uses TRBV15 with TRBJ2-1, with D possibly matching TRBD2 (6 bases). The CDR3 runs to 14 residues. V shed 3 bases and J shed 0 bases, with 6 bases lying between them. CDR1 LNHNV and CDR2 YYDKDF come from the germline V gene (reference sequence). CDR3 loop: CATSRTSSYNEQFF. Written as DNA, the CDR3 is TGTGCCACCAGCAGGACTAGCTCCTACAATGAGCAGTTCTTC.

The chain combines TRBV11-3 with TRBJ2-7; either TRBD1 or TRBD2 may supply D (6 bases each). This CDR3 region has 14 residues. Germline-derived CDR1 and CDR2 are SGHNT and YENEEA. Trimming pared 1 base from V and 6 bases from J, leaving 13 bases between. The CDR3 coding sequence is TGTGCCAGCAGCTTAGTAAGGGGGGCAATCGAGCAGTACTTC. Amino acid sequence: CASSLVRGAIEQYF.

This sequence joins TRBV5-5 and TRBJ2-3; 7 nucleotides agree with TRBD2. Germline CDR1 is SGHKS and CDR2 is YYEKEE (reference sequence). Unmatched junction bases numbered 10, after V lost 0 bases and J lost 3 bases. This CDR3 comprises 17 residues. CDR3: CASSLESQRGWTDTQYF. For the CDR3, the DNA is TGTGCCAGCAGCTTGGAATCCCAGCGGGGATGGACAGATACGCAGTATTTT.

The DNA for the CDR3 is TGCGCCAGCAGCCACGGCGGCGGGCAGGGGAGTCGATCCTACGAGCAGTACTTC. Amino acid sequence: CASSHGGGQGSRSYEQYF. The V and J genes are TRBV4-1 and TRBJ2-7, with D perhaps matching TRBD1 (6 bases). The ends were cut back, 3 bases at V and 1 base at J, with 22 bases in the middle. Germline CDR1 reads MGHRA; CDR2 reads YSYEKL. This CDR3 is built from 18 residues.

The count of this clone is one. This chain links TRBV6-5 with TRBJ2-3, with D hard to call. The germline CDR1 and CDR2 sequences are MNHEY and SVGAGI. Trimming shortened V by 6 bases and J by 2 bases, and 12 bases separated the two germline ends. The CDR3 totals 14 residues. CDR3 coding DNA: TGTGCCAGCAGGGGATCGGTGGTCACAGATACGCAGTATTTT. It is translated as CASRGSVVTDTQYF.

The chain uses TRBV24-1 and TRBJ2-1; 8 bases are a match to TRBD1. After removal of 0 bases from V and 5 bases from J, the junction contained 5 bases not matched to a gene. CDR1 and CDR2 from the germline V gene are KGHDR and SFDVKD. The CDR3 runs to 16 residues. The CDR3 nucleotides read TGTGCCACCAGTGATTTGGGACAGGGTGATAACAATGAGCAGTTCTTC. Translated: CATSDLGQGDNNEQFF.

J is TRBJ1-6 and V is TRBV28, with D hard to call. Per germline, CDR1 MDHEN and CDR2 SYDVKM. The CDR3 extends over 14 amino acids. V lost 3 bases, J lost 10 bases, and 13 bases lay in between. This CDR3 reads CASSFRGYKSPLHF. The CDR3 DNA follows: TGTGCCAGCAGTTTCCGGGGTTACAAGTCACCCCTCCACTTT.

This sequence joins TRBV27 and TRBJ1-5; D not resolved. Germline-derived CDR1 and CDR2 are MNHEY and SMNVEV (reference sequence). Trimming stripped 3 bases from V and 2 bases from J, with 14 bases between. The CDR3 is 16 residues long. The CDR3 region is CASSFVPFGGNQPQHF. For the CDR3, the DNA is TGTGCCAGCAGTTTCGTCCCATTTGGAGGCAATCAGCCCCAGCATTTT.

The chain has TRBV19 and TRBJ1-5; D is undetermined. Per germline, CDR1 LNHDA and CDR2 SQIVND (reference sequence). V was pared by 3 bases and J by 0 bases, with 12 bases between. The length of the CDR3 is 16 residues. In DNA, the CDR3 is TGTGCCAGTAGTATTAGGAGAGCGTATAGCAATCAGCCCCAGCATTTT. Encoded protein: CASSIRRAYSNQPQHF.

The chain has TRBV15 and TRBJ2-1; D remains unclear. Trimming took 0 bases from V and 4 from J, leaving 10 bases between them. Germline CDR1 reads LNHNV; CDR2 reads YYDKDF (reference sequence). This CDR3 is built from 15 residues. The CDR3 coding sequence is TGTGCCACCAGCAGAGATCTCAGCGATTACAATGAGCAGTTCTTC. Protein sequence: CATSRDLSDYNEQFF.

V gene TRBV25-1 combines with J gene TRBJ2-1, with 7 positions matching TRBD2. This CDR3 comprises 15 residues. With V trimmed by 7 bases and J by 9 bases, 15 bases remained unmatched. CDR1 and CDR2 from the germline V gene are MGHDK and SYGVNS. CDR3 nucleotides: TGTGCCAGCAATAGTGGGGCGGGGGAGTCGAGTGAGCAGTTCTTC. Its translation is CASNSGAGESSEQFF.

The V call is TRBV27, the J call TRBJ2-7; 9 bases agree with TRBD1. CDR3 length: 15 amino acids. The germline V gene has CDR1 MNHEY and CDR2 SMNVEV (reference sequence). V shed 6 bases and J 0 bases; nucleotides not matched to a gene: 6. This CDR3 reads CASSPWDRASYEQYF. The CDR3 DNA sequence: TGTGCCAGCAGCCCCTGGGACAGGGCCTCCTACGAGCAGTACTTC.

The gene calls are TRBV6-5 and TRBJ1-2; D is uncertain. The V gene lost 6 bases and the J gene lost 4 bases, with 15 bases spanning the gap. The CDR3 is made up of 14 amino acids. Germline CDR1 is MNHEY and CDR2 is SVGAGI. The CDR3 sequence is CASSKVSPPYGYTF. DNA for the CDR3: TGTGCCAGCAGCAAGGTGTCTCCTCCCTATGGCTACACCTTC.

This clone has a single count. The chain combines TRBV14 with TRBJ2-1; D remains unclear. Trimming took 1 base from V and 0 from J, leaving 13 bases between them. CDR1 SGHDN and CDR2 FVKESK come from the germline V gene. The CDR3 totals 17 residues. CDR3 amino acids: CASSQALRVFSYNEQFF. In DNA form, the CDR3 reads TGTGCCAGCAGCCAAGCCCTTCGGGTCTTCTCCTACAATGAGCAGTTCTTC.

This chain links TRBV6-6 with TRBJ2-2, with D possibly matching TRBD1 (5 bases). The CDR3 extends over 14 amino acids. Looked up from germline, CDR1 is MNHNY and CDR2 is SVGAGI (reference sequence). The germline V and J ends were trimmed by 7 bases and 5 bases, with 14 bases remaining between them. This CDR3 is CASNQGRQTGELFF. The CDR3 DNA is TGTGCCAGCAATCAGGGTCGTCAGACCGGGGAGCTGTTTTTT.

This clone was recorded many times. The V and J genes are TRBV6-1 and TRBJ1-1, with TRBD1 matching over 9 bases. The germline V gene encodes CDR1 MNHNS and CDR2 SASEGT. This CDR3 has 17 residues. V was clipped by 1 base and J by 6 bases; unmatched bases: 12. The CDR3 loop is CASSEEMETGGPPEAFF. CDR3 bases: TGTGCCAGCAGTGAAGAGATGGAGACAGGGGGGCCCCCTGAAGCTTTCTTT.

This rearrangement joins TRBV5-1 to TRBJ2-1, with TRBD2 identical over 8 bases. After removal of 4 bases from V and 5 bases from J, the junction contained 8 bases not matched to a gene. The CDR3 totals 15 residues. The V gene's germline CDR1 is SGHRS and CDR2 YFSETQ. The CDR3 DNA sequence: TGCGCCAGCAGCGAGATAGCGGGAAATAACAATGAGCAGTTCTTC. Encoded protein: CASSEIAGNNNEQFF.

The J gene is TRBJ1-1, the V gene TRBV30; D call uncertain. The CDR3 has 13 residues. The germline V gene has CDR1 GTSNPN and CDR2 SVGIG (reference sequence). The V gene lost 5 bases and the J gene lost 5 bases, with 15 bases spanning the gap. The CDR3: CAWGSGRRTEAFF. For the CDR3, the DNA is TGTGCCTGGGGCTCCGGGCGACGAACTGAAGCTTTCTTT.

V usage is TRBV2 and J usage is TRBJ1-5, with D possibly matching TRBD1 (5 bases). Germline assignment: CDR1 SNHLY and CDR2 FYNNEI. Trimming removed 7 bases at V and 2 bases at J, with 15 bases between. The CDR3 is made up of 15 amino acids. This CDR3 is CASNRDRLGNQPQHF. DNA for the CDR3: TGTGCCAGCAACCGGGACCGCCTAGGCAATCAGCCCCAGCATTTT.